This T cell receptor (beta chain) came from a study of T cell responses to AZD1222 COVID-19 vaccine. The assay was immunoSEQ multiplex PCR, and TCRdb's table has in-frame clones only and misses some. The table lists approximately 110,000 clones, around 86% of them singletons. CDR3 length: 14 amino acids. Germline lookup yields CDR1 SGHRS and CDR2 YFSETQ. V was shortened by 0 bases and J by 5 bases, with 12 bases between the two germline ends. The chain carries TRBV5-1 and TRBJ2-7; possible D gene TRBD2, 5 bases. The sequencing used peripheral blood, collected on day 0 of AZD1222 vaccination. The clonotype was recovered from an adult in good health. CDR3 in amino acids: CASSLGGPSHEQYF. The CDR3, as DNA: TGCGCCAGCAGCTTGGGAGGGCCTTCTCACGAGCAGTACTTC.